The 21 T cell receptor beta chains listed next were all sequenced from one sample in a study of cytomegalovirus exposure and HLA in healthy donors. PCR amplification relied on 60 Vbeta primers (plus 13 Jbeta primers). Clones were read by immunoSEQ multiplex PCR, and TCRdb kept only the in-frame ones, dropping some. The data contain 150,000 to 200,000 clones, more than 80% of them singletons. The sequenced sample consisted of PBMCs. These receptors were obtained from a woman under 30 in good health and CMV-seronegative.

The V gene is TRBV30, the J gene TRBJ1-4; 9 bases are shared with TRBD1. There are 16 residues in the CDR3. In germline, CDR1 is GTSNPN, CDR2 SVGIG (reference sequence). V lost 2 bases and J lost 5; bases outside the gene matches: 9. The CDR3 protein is CAWSFPPGQGNEKLFF. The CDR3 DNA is TGTGCCTGGAGTTTCCCCCCGGGACAGGGAAATGAAAAACTGTTTTTT.

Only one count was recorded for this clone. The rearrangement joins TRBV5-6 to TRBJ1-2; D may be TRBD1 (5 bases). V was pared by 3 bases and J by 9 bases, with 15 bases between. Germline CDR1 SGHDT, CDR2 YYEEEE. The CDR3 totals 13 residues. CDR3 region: CASSSEGRTRYTF. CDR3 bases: TGTGCCAGCAGCTCGGAGGGACGAACGCGCTACACCTTC.

The CDR3: CASSLARGTGLIEDVLTF. The CDR3 nucleotides are TGCGCCAGCAGCTTGGCTCGGGGGACAGGACTGATAGAGGACGTCCTGACTTTC. The V gene is TRBV5-1, the J gene TRBJ2-6; 8 nucleotides agree with TRBD1. Trimming at V came to 0 bases and at J to 11 bases, leaving 16 bases not matched to a gene. The CDR3 totals 18 residues. The germline gives CDR1 SGHRS, CDR2 YFSETQ.

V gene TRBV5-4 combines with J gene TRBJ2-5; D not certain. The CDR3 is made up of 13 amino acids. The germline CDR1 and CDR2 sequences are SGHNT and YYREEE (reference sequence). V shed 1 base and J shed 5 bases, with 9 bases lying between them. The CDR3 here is CASSLFATETQYF. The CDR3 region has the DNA TGTGCCAGCAGCTTGTTTGCTACTGAGACCCAGTACTTC.

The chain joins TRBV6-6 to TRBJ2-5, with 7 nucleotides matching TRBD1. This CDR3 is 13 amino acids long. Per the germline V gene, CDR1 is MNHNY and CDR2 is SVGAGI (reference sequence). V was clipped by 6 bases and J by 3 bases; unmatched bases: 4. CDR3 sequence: CASRRGTEETQYF. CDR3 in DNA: TGTGCCAGCAGGAGAGGGACAGAAGAGACCCAGTACTTC.

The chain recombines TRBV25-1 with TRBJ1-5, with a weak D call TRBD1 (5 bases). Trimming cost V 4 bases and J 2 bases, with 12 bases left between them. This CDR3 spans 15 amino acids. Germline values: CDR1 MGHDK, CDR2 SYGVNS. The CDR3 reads CASSAGFDGNQPQHF. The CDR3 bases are TGTGCCAGCAGTGCAGGGTTTGATGGCAATCAGCCCCAGCATTTT.

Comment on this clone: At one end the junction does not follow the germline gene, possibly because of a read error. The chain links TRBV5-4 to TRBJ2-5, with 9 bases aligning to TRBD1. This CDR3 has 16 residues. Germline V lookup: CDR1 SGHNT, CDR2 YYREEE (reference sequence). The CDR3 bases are TGTGTCAGCAGCTTGAAATGGACAGGGGCGCAAGAGACCCAGTACTTC. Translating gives CVSSLKWTGAQETQYF. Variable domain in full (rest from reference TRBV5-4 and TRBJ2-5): ETGVTQSPTHLIKTRGQQVTLRCSSQSGHNTVSWYQQALGQGPQFIFQYYREEENGRGNFPPRFSGLQFPNYSSELNVNALELDDSALYLCVSSLKWTGAQETQYFGPGTRLLVL.

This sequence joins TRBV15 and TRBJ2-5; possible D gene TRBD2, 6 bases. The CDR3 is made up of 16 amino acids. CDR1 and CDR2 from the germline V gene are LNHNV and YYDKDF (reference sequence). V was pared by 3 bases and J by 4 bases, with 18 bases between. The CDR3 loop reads CATSSETGLIAETQYF. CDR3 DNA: TGTGCCACCAGCAGCGAGACTGGACTAATAGCAGAGACCCAGTACTTC.

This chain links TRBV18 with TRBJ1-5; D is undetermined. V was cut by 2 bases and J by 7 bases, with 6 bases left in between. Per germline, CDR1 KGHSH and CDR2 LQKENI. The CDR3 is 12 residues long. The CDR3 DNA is TGTGCCAGCTCACCATCGAGACAGCCCCAGCATTTT. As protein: CASSPSRQPQHF.

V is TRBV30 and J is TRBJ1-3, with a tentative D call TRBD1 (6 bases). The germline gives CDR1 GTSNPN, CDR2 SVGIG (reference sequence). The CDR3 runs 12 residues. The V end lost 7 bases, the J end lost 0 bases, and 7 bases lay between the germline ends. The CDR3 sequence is CALDSSGNTIYF. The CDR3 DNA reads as TGTGCCTTGGACAGCTCTGGAAACACCATATATTTT.

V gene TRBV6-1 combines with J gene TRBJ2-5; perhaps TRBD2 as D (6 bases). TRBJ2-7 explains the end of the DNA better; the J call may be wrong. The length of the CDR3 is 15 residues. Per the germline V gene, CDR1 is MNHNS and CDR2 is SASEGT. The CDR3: CASRNGGFNSYEQYF. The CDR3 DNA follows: TGTGCCAGCAGAAACGGAGGGTTCAATTCCTACGAGCAGTACTTC.

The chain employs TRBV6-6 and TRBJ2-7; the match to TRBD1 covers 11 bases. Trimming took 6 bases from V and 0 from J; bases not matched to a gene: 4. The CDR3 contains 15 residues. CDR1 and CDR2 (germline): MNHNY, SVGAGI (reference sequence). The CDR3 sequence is CASSWTGGASYEQYF. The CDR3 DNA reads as TGTGCCAGCAGCTGGACAGGGGGCGCCTCCTACGAGCAGTACTTC.

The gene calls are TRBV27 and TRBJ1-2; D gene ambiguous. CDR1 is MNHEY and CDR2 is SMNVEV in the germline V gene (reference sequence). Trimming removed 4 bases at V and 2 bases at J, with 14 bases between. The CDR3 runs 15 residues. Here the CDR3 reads CASSSRLGLNYGYTF. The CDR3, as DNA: TGTGCCAGCAGTTCCAGGTTAGGTCTAAACTATGGCTACACCTTC.

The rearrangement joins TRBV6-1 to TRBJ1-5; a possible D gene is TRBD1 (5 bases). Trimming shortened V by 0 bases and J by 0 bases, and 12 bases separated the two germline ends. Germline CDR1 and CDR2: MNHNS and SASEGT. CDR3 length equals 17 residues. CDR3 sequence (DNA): TGTGCCAGCAGTGAAGCGTGGGGAGGACATAGCAATCAGCCCCAGCATTTT. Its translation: CASSEAWGGHSNQPQHF.

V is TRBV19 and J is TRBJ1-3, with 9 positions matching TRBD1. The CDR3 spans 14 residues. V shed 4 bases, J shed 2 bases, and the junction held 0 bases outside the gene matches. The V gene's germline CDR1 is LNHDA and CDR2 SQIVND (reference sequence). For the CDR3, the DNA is TGTGCCAGTAGTAGGGACAGGGCTGGAAACACCATATATTTT. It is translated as CASSRDRAGNTIYF.

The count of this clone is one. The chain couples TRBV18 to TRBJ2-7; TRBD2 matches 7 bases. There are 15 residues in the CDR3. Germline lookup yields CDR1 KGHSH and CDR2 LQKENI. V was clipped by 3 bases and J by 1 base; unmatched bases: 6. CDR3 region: CASSPSPGGSYEQYF. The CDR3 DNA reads TGTGCCAGCTCACCCTCCCCCGGGGGGTCCTACGAGCAGTACTTC.

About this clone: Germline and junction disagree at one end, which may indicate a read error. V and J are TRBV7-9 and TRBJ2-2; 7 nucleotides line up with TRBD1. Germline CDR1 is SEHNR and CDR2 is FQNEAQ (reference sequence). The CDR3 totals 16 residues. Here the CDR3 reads CSSSPPQGANTGELFF. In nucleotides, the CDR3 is TGTTCCAGCAGCCCCCCGCAGGGGGCGAACACCGGGGAGCTGTTTTTT.

The CDR3 is CAISLRDNAEAFF. Written as DNA, the CDR3 is TGTGCCATCAGTCTCAGGGATAATGCAGAAGCTTTCTTT. The V call is TRBV10-3, the J call TRBJ1-1; perhaps TRBD1 as D (5 bases). V gave up 5 bases and J gave up 8 bases, with 15 bases separating them. This CDR3 region has 13 residues. Germline V lookup: CDR1 ENHRY, CDR2 SYGVKD.

CDR3 in DNA: TGTGCCAGCAGCCGGGACAGGGCCTACAATGAGCAGTTCTTC. Translated, it gives CASSRDRAYNEQFF. V and J are TRBV6-1 and TRBJ2-1; 9 bases line up with TRBD1. The V segment lost 6 bases and the J segment 2 bases; nucleotides outside the gene matches: 2. This CDR3 spans 14 amino acids. The germline gives CDR1 MNHNS, CDR2 SASEGT.

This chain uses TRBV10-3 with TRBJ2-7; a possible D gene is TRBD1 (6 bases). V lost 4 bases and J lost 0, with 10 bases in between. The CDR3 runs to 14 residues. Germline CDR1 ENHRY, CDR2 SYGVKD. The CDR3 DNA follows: TGTGCCATCAGTGGGACAGCGAGCTCCTACGAGCAGTACTTC. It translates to CAISGTASSYEQYF.

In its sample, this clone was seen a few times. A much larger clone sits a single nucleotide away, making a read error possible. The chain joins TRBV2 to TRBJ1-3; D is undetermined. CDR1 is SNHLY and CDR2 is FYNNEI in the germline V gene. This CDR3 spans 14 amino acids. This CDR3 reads CASSPQISGNPIYF. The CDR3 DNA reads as TGTGCCAGCAGCCCACAGATATCTGGAAACCCCATATATTTT.